The 5 T cell receptor beta chains reported below all come from one sample, sequenced in a study of CD8+CD57+ T cells in acquired aplastic anemia. Genomic DNA, serving as template, underwent TCR beta VDJ and CDR3 profiling. TCRdb redid the calling of the reads with MiXCR, one entry per CDR3 protein. The table lists about 130,000 distinct CDR3 sequences, roughly 50% of them singletons. Sequenced sample: sorted CD4+, CD8+, or CD8+CD57+ T cells (not recorded which) from PBMCs. The source of these receptors is a human donor in good health, serving as a control.

This clonotype is labeled medium-sized (0.01 to 0.1%). The chain couples TRBV10-3 to TRBJ2-5; D might be TRBD2 (5 bases). Germline CDR1 is ENHRY and CDR2 is SYGVKD. This CDR3 is 13 amino acids long. The V gene lost 2 bases and the J gene lost 5 bases, with 9 bases spanning the gap. CDR3 sequence: CAISERGEETQYF. The CDR3 DNA reads TGTGCCATCAGTGAGCGGGGAGAGGAGACCCAGTACTTC.

This chain links TRBV7-2 with TRBJ2-5, with D unclear. The CDR3 is 12 residues long. V was shortened by 4 bases and J by 1 base, with 4 bases between the two germline ends. CDR1 is SGHTA and CDR2 is FQGNSA in the germline V gene. In nucleotides, the CDR3 is TGTGCCAGCAGCTGGGCCCAAGAGACCCAGTACTTC. Amino acid sequence: CASSWAQETQYF.

This clonotype was detected ten times or more. The gene calls are TRBV9 and TRBJ2-3; no definite D call. Trimming removed 0 bases at V and 0 bases at J, with 14 bases between. The CDR3 has 17 amino acids. From germline, CDR1 is SGDLS and CDR2 YYNGEE. In DNA form, the CDR3 reads TGTGCCAGCAGCGTAGCTGTAGGAGATGCTAGCACAGATACGCAGTATTTT. It yields the protein CASSVAVGDASTDTQYF.

In this sample, this clonotype turned up a few times. This chain links TRBV29-1 with TRBJ2-5; 7 bases fit TRBD1. CDR3 length: 12 residues. V shed 5 bases and J 5 bases; nucleotides not matched to a gene: 5. Germline V gene sequence: CDR1 SQVTM, CDR2 ANQGSEA. The CDR3 nucleotides read TGCAGCGTTCCCGACAGGGTGGAGACCCAGTACTTC. Translation: CSVPDRVETQYF.

This clonotype was seen a few times. Being one base from a much bigger clone, this may be a read error. The CDR3 does not close with the conserved phenylalanine or tryptophan, likely indicating a read error. This chain links TRBV9 with TRBJ2-3; D call uncertain. CDR1 and CDR2 from the germline V gene are SGDLS and YYNGEE. This CDR3 region has 17 residues. Trimming stripped 0 bases from V and 1 base from J, with 15 bases between. The CDR3 spells CASSVGYGVRGTDTQYL. In DNA form, the CDR3 reads TGTGCCAGCAGCGTAGGATATGGCGTCCGCGGCACAGATACGCAGTATCTT.